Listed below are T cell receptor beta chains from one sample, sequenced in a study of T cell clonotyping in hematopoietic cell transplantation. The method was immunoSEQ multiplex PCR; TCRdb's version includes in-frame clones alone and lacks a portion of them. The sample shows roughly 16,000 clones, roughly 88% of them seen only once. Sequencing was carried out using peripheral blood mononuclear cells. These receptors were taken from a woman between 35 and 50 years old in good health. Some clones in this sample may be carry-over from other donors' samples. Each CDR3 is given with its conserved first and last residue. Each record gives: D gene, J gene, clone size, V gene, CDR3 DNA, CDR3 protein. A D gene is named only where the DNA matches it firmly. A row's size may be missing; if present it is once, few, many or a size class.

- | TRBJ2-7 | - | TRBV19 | TGTGCCAGTAGTATAGCCCTTTTGGACGAGCAGTACTTC | CASSIALLDEQYF
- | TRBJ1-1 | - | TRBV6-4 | TGTGCCAGCAGACCCCAGGGCGATGGCACTGAAGCTTTCTTT | CASRPQGDGTEAFF
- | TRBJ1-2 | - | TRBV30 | TGTGCCTGGAGGCTTCCCGGGTCTCTCTATGGCTACACCTTC | CAWRLPGSLYGYTF
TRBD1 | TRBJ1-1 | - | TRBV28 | TGTGCCATAATGGGACTGGACAGGGGATCTAAGTTACCTGAAGCTTTCTTT | CAIMGLDRGSKLPEAFF
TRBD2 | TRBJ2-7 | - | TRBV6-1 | TGTGCCAGCAGTGAAGTTGTTAGCGGGGCCTACGAGCAGTACTTC | CASSEVVSGAYEQYF
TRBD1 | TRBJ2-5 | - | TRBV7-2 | TGTGCCAGCAGCCCGGACAGGGGAAGAGAGACCCAGTACTTC | CASSPDRGRETQYF
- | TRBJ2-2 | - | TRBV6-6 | TGTGCCAGCAGTTACGTGGGGTTTGGCGGGGAGCTGTTTTTT | CASSYVGFGGELFF
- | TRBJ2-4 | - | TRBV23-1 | TGCGCCAGCAGTCAATCGCAAGTAGTCGATGGGGAAAACATTCAGTACTTC | CASSQSQVVDGENIQYF
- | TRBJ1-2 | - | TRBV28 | TGTGCCAGCAGTTTTGGCGGGGCGGGAGTAGGCTACACCTTC | CASSFGGAGVGYTF
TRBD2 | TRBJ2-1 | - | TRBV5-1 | TGCGCCAGCAGCTTGGTGGAGACTAGCGGGATGTCCCCGTTCTTC | CASSLVETSGMSPFF
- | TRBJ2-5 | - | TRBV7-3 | TGTGCCAGCAGCCCCCGGGGGACAGTGGGAGCCGAGACCCAGTACTTC | CASSPRGTVGAETQYF
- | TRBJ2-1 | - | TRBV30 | TGTGCCTGGAGTTTGGGCAGGGGCCGGTTCTTC | CAWSLGRGRFF
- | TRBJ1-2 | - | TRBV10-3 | TGTGCCATCAGTGAGTCACAGGGCAACTATGGCTACACCTTC | CAISESQGNYGYTF
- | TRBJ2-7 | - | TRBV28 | TGTGCCAGCAGTCTGGACACCGCGTACGAGCAGTACTTC | CASSLDTAYEQYF
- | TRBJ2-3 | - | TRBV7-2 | TGTGCCAGCAGCACGGACGGGAAAGATACGCAGTATTTT | CASSTDGKDTQYF
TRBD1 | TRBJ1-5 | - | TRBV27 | TGTGCCAGCACCCCCACCCCCCAGGGGGATCAGCCCCAGCATTTT | CASTPTPQGDQPQHF
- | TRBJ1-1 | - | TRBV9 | TGTGCCAGCAGCCCCCCAGAGGGGGTTGAAGCTTTCTTT | CASSPPEGVEAFF
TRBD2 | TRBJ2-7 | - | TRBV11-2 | TGTGCCAGCATCCCGGGACTAGTTGGCGAGCAGTACTTC | CASIPGLVGEQYF
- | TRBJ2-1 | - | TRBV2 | TGTGCCAGCCAGAACCCAGACCGCAATGAGCAGTTCTTC | CASQNPDRNEQFF
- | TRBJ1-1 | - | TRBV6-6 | TGTGCCAGCAGTCTAGAGGGCGGAACTGAAGCTTTCTTT | CASSLEGGTEAFF
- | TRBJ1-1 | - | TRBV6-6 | TGTGCCAGCAGTTTGACCGGCAACGAAGCTTTCTTT | CASSLTGNEAFF
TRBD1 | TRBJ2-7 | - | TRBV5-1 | TGCGCCAGCAGCCCAAAGTCCGGGACAGGGGACGGAGAGCAGTACTTC | CASSPKSGTGDGEQYF
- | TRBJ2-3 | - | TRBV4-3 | TGCGCCAGCAGCCAAGACGCCGCACAAAGCACAGATACGCAGTATTTT | CASSQDAAQSTDTQYF
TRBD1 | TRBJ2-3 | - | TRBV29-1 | TGCAGCACAACTGGACAGGGCACAGATACGCAGTATTTT | CSTTGQGTDTQYF
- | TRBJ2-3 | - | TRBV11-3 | TGTGCCAGCAGCCCCCTAATATCTAGCACAGATACGCAGTATTTT | CASSPLISSTDTQYF
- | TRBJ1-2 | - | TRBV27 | TGTGCCAGCAGTTTTAATGGGCAGTTGTTTGGCTACACCTTC | CASSFNGQLFGYTF
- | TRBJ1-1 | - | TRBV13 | TGTGCCAGCAAGCAGGGGAACACTGAAGCTTTCTTT | CASKQGNTEAFF
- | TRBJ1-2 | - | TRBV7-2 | TGTGCCAGCAGCGTAAATGGACACCTCACTTCTTATGGCTACACCTTC | CASSVNGHLTSYGYTF
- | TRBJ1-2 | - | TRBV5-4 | TGTGCCAGCAGCAGGGACAACTATGGCTACACCTTC | CASSRDNYGYTF
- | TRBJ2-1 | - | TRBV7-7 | TGTGCTAGCAGCTTAGGGCCCGGTTTCAACAATGAGCAGTTCTTC | CASSLGPGFNNEQFF
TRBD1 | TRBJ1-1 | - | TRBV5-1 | TGCGCCAGCAGCTGGACCGGGACAGGGAACACTGAAGCTTTCTTT | CASSWTGTGNTEAFF
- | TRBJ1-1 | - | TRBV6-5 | TGTGCCAGCAGTATCGGGGGGTTCACTGAAGCTTTCTTT | CASSIGGFTEAFF
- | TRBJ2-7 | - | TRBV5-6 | TGTGCCAGCAGCCGCGACGGGCTAGTAGGCGAGCAGTACTTC | CASSRDGLVGEQYF
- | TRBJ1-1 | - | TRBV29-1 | TGCAGCGTTAGGTCGGCGGGAAGGAGCTCTGAAGCTTTCTTT | CSVRSAGRSSEAFF
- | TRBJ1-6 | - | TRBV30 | TGTGCCTGGAGGCCCGATAATTCACCCCTCCACTTT | CAWRPDNSPLHF
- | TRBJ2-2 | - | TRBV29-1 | TGCAGCGTTAATAGGGGGAACACCGGGGAGCTGTTTTTT | CSVNRGNTGELFF
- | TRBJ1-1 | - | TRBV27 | TGTGCCAGCAGTTTAGGCCGGGGGCACACTGAAGCTTTCTTT | CASSLGRGHTEAFF
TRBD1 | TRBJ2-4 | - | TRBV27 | TGTGCCAGTCGGACAGGGGGCTTTGCCAAAAACATTCAGTACTTC | CASRTGGFAKNIQYF
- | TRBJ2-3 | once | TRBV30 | TGTGCCTGGAGCCATTTCCGGCGTCCGACAGATACGCAGTATTTT | CAWSHFRRPTDTQYF
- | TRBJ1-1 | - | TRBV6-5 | TGTGCCAGCAGTTACGCTCAGTCTGAAGCTTTCTTT | CASSYAQSEAFF
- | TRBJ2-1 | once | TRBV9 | TGTGCCAGCAGCGGGAGGCTGGAGGGAGCCTACAATGAGCAGTTCTTC | CASSGRLEGAYNEQFF
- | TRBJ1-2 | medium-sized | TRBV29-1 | TGCAGCGTTGAGGGCTATGGCTACACCTTC | CSVEGYGYTF
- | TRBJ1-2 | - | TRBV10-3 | TGTGCCATCAGTGACCCCTCAATAGGGAACTATGGCTACACCTTC | CAISDPSIGNYGYTF
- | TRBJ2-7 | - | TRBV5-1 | TGCGCCAGCAGCTTGGGGTCTATGGGTTACGAGCAGTACTTC | CASSLGSMGYEQYF
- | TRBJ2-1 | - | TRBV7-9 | TGTGCCAGCAGCTTAGCCGACAATGAGCAGTTCTTC | CASSLADNEQFF
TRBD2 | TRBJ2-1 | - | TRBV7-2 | TGTGCCAGCAGCCTGAGCGGGAACAATGAGCAGTTCTTC | CASSLSGNNEQFF
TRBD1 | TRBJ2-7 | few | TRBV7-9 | TGTGCCAGCAGCCAGCAGGCTGGGACAGGAGATACCGGGCAGTACTTC | CASSQQAGTGDTGQYF
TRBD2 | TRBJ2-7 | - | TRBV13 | TGTGCCAGCAGCCGGGGGGGGAAACAGGGTGACTACGAGCAGTACTTC | CASSRGGKQGDYEQYF